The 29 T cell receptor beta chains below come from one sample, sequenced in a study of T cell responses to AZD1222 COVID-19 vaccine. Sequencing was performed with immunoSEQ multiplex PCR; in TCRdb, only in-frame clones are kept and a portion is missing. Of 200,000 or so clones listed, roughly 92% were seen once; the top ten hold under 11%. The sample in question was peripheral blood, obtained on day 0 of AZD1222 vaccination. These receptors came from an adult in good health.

CDR3 sequence reads: CASSEGGPYSPLHF. Here the CDR3 DNA reads TGTGCCAGCAGTGAGGGGGGTCCGTATTCACCCCTCCACTTT. This chain connects TRBV25-1 to TRBJ1-6; tentative D call: TRBD1 (5 bases). V lost 3 bases and J 8 bases, leaving 11 bases between the germline ends. This CDR3 contains 14 residues. Germline V lookup: CDR1 MGHDK, CDR2 SYGVNS. The full variable domain, completed using reference TRBV25-1 and TRBJ1-6, is EADIYQTPRYLVIGTGKKITLECSQTMGHDKMYWYQQDPGMELHLIHYSYGVNSTEKGDLSSESTVSRIRTEHFPLTLESARPSHTSQYLCASSEGGPYSPLHFGNGTRLTVT.

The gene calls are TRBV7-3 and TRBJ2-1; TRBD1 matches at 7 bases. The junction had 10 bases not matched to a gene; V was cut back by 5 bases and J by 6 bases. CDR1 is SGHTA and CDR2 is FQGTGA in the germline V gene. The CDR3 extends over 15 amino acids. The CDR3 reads CASSSTGARGNEQFF. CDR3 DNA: TGTGCCAGCAGCAGCACAGGGGCTAGGGGCAATGAGCAGTTCTTC.

CDR3 bases: TGTGCCAACCCGCATCCCCGGGACAGGGGTCGCTACGAGCAGTACGTC. Its translation is CANPHPRDRGRYEQYV. The V gene is TRBV24-1, the J gene TRBJ2-7; 10 bases map to TRBD1. Trimming removed 11 bases from V and 3 bases from J; junction bases left unmatched: 15. CDR3 length: 16 residues. The germline V gene has CDR1 KGHDR and CDR2 SFDVKD.

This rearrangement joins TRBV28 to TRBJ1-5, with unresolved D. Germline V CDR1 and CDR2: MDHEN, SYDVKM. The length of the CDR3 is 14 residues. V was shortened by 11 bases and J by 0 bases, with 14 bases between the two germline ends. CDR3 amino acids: CAASRGPSNQPQHF. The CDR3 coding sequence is TGTGCCGCATCTCGGGGTCCTAGCAATCAGCCCCAGCATTTT.

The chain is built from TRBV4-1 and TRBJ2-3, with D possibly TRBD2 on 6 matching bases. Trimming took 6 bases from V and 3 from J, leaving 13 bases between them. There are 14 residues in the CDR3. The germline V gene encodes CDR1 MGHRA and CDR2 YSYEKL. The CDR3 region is CASRPGSETDTQYF. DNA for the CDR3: TGCGCCAGCAGGCCCGGGAGCGAGACAGATACGCAGTATTTT.

In DNA form, the CDR3 reads TGTGCCGGAGACAGGGACGGGGCGCGGGAAGCTTTCTTT. Its protein product is CAGDRDGAREAFF. V gene TRBV30 combines with J gene TRBJ1-1, with 7 positions matching TRBD1. The CDR3 is made up of 13 amino acids. Germline-derived CDR1 and CDR2 are GTSNPN and SVGIG (reference sequence). The J segment lost 8 bases and the V segment lost 8 bases, leaving 14 bases of the junction unmatched. The whole variable domain, filled in from reference TRBV30 and TRBJ1-1, reads SQTIHQWPATLVQPVGSPLSLECTVEGTSNPNLYWYRQAAGRGLQLLFYSVGIGQISSEVPQNLSASRPQDRQFILSSKKLLLSDSGFYLCAGDRDGAREAFFGQGTRLTVV.

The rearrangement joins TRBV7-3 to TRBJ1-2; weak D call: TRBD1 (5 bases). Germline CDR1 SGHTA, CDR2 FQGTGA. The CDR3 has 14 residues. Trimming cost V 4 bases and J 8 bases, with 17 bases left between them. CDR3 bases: TGTGCCAGCAGCTCAGGGATAGTATCGGGAGGCTACACCTTC. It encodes CASSSGIVSGGYTF. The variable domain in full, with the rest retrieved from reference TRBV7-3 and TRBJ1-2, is GAGVSQTPSNKVTEKGKYVELRCDPISGHTALYWYRQSLGQGPEFLIYFQGTGAADDSGLPNDRFFAVRPEGSVSTLKIQRTERGDSAVYLCASSSGIVSGGYTFGSGTRLTVV.

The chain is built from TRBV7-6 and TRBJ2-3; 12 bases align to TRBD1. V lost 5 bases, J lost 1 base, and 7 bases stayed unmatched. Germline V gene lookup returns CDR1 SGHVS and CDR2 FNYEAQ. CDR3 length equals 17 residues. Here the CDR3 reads CASSPGTGGEGTDTQYF. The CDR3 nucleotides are TGTGCCAGCAGCCCCGGGACAGGGGGCGAGGGCACAGATACGCAGTATTTT.

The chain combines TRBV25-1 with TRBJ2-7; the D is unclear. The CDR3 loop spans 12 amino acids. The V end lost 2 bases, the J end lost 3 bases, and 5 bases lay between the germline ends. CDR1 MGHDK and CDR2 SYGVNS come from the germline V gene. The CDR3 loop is CASSENFYEQYF. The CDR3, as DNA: TGTGCCAGCAGTGAAAACTTCTACGAGCAGTACTTC.

The CDR3 DNA reads TGTGCCAGCAGCCCCGGTCCGACAGTGAACACTGAAGCTTTCTTT. This codes for CASSPGPTVNTEAFF. The V gene is TRBV5-4, the J gene TRBJ1-1; perhaps TRBD1 as D (5 bases). V was shortened by 4 bases and J by 0 bases, with 13 bases between the two germline ends. This CDR3 comprises 15 residues. Germline V gene sequence: CDR1 SGHNT, CDR2 YYREEE (reference sequence). The complete variable domain, with remaining parts taken from reference TRBV5-4 and TRBJ1-1, reads ETGVTQSPTHLIKTRGQQVTLRCSSQSGHNTVSWYQQALGQGPQFIFQYYREEENGRGNFPPRFSGLQFPNYSSELNVNALELDDSALYLCASSPGPTVNTEAFFGQGTRLTVV.

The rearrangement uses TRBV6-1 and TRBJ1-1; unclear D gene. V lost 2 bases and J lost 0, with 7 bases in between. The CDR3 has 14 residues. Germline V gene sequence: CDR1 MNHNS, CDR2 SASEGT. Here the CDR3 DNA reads TGTGCCAGCAGTGAACTGCTAATGAACACTGAAGCTTTCTTT. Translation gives CASSELLMNTEAFF.

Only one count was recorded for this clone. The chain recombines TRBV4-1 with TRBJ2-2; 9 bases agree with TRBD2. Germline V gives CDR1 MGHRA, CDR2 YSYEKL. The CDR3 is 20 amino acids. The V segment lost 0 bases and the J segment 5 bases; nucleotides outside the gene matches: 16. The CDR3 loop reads CASSQDLGSGGRLWTGELFF. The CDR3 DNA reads TGCGCCAGCAGCCAAGATCTTGGTAGCGGGGGTCGTTTATGGACCGGGGAGCTGTTTTTT.

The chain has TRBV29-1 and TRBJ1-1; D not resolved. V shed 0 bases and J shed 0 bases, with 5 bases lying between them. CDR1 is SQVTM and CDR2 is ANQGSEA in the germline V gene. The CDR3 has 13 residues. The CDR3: CSVEDLMNTEAFF. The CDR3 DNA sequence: TGCAGCGTTGAAGATCTAATGAACACTGAAGCTTTCTTT.

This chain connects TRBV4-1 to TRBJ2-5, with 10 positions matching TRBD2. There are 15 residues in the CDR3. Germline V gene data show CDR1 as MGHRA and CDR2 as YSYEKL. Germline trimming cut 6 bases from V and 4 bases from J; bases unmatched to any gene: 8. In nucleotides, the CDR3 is TGCGCCAGCAGTAGAGGGGCTAGCGGGGGAGAGACCCAGTACTTC. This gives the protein CASSRGASGGETQYF.

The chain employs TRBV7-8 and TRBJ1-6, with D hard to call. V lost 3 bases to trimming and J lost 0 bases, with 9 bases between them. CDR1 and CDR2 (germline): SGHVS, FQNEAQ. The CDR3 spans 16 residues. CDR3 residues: CASSFGRDSYNSPLHF. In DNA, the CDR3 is TGTGCCAGCAGCTTTGGAAGGGACTCCTATAATTCACCCCTCCACTTT. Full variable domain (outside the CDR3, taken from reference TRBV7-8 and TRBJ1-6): GAGVSQSPRYKVAKRGQDVALRCDPISGHVSLFWYQQALGQGPEFLTYFQNEAQLDKSGLPSDRFFAERPEGSVSTLKIQRTQQEDSAVYLCASSFGRDSYNSPLHFGNGTRLTVT.

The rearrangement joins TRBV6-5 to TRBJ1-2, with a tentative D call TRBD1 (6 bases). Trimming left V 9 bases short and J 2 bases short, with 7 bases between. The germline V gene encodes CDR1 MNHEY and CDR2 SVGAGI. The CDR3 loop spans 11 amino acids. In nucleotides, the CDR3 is TGTGCCAGTGGACAGAACTATGGCTACACCTTC. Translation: CASGQNYGYTF.

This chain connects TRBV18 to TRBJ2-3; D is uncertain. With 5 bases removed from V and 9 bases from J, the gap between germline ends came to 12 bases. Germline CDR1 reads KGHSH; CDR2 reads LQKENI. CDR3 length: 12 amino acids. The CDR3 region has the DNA TGTGCCAGCTCATTGACCCTGGAGACGCAGTATTTT. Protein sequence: CASSLTLETQYF.

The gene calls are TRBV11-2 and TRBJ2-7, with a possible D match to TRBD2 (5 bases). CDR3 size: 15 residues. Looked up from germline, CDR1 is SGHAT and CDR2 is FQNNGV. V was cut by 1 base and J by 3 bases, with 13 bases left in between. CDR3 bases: TGTGCCAGCAGCTTAGGAAACGTCGGAGGCTACGAGCAGTACGTC. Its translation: CASSLGNVGGYEQYV.

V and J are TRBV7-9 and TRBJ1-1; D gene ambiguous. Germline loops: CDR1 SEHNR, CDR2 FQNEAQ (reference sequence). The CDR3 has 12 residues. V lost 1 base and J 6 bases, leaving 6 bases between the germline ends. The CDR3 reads CASSLDGPEAFF. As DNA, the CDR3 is TGTGCCAGCAGCTTAGACGGGCCTGAAGCTTTCTTT.

CDR3 coding DNA: TGTGCCAGCAGCGCCCGACAGGGAATGAACACTGAAGCTTTCTTT. Translating gives CASSARQGMNTEAFF. The chain couples TRBV9 to TRBJ1-1, with TRBD1 matching 7 bases. The length of the CDR3 is 15 residues. Per the germline V gene, CDR1 is SGDLS and CDR2 is YYNGEE. J lost 0 bases, V lost 3 bases, and 5 bases had no gene match.

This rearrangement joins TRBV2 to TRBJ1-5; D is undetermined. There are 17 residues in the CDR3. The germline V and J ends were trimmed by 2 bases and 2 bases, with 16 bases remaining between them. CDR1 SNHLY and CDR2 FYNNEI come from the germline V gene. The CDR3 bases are TGTGCCAGCAGTGAACCCCTTTACAGTGACGGCAATCAGCCCCAGCATTTT. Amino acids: CASSEPLYSDGNQPQHF. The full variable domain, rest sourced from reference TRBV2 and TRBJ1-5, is EPEVTQTPSHQVTQMGQEVILRCVPISNHLYFYWYRQILGQKVEFLVSFYNNEISEKSEIFDDQFSVERPDGSNFTLKIRSTKLEDSAMYFCASSEPLYSDGNQPQHFGDGTRLSIL.

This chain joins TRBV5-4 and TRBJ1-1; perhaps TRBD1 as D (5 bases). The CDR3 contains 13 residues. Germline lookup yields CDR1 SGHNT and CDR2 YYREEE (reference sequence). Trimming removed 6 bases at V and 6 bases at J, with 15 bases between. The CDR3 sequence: CASTQRDSPEAFF. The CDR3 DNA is TGTGCCAGCACCCAACGGGACTCTCCTGAAGCTTTCTTT.

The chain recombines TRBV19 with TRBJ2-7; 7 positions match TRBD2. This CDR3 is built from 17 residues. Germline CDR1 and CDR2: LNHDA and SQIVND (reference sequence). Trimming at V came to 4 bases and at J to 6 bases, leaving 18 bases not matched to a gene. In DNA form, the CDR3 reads TGTGCCAGTAGTAGCCTAGGGTTCAGCGGGGACGGGAGCGAGCAGTACTTC. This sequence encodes CASSSLGFSGDGSEQYF.

The CDR3 loop reads CASSMMSGVSYEQYF. The DNA for the CDR3 is TGTGCCAGTAGTATGATGAGCGGGGTCTCCTACGAGCAGTACTTC. The chain recombines TRBV19 with TRBJ2-7; TRBD2 matches 7 bases. Germline V gene sequence: CDR1 LNHDA, CDR2 SQIVND (reference sequence). V was clipped by 3 bases and J by 0 bases; unmatched bases: 5. CDR3 length equals 15 residues.

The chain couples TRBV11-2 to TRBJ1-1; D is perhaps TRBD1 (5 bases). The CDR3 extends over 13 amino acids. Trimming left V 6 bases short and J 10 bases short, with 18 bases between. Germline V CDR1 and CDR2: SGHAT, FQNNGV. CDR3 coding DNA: TGTGCCAGCAGTGACCTGGGGCATTGGGTAGCTTTCTTT. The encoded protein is CASSDLGHWVAFF.

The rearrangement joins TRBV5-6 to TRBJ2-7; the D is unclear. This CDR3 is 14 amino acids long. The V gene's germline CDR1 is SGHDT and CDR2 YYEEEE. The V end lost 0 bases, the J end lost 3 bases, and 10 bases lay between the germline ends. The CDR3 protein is CASSLDRWGYEQYF. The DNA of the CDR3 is TGTGCCAGCAGCTTGGACCGGTGGGGCTACGAGCAGTACTTC.

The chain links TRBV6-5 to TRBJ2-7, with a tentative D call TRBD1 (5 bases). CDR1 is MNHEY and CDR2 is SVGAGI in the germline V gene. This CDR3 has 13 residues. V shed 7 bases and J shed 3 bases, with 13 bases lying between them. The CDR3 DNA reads TGTGCCAGCACTCCCGGACAAAACTACGAGCAGTACTTC. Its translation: CASTPGQNYEQYF.

CDR3 sequence (DNA): TGTGCCAGCAGCTTACGGGACAGGGGATCTGCAGATACGCAGTATTTT. Protein sequence: CASSLRDRGSADTQYF. This chain links TRBV5-4 with TRBJ2-3; 10 bases line up with TRBD1. The length of the CDR3 is 16 residues. Germline V gene data show CDR1 as SGHNT and CDR2 as YYREEE (reference sequence). Trimming cost V 2 bases and J 4 bases; bases outside gene matches: 7.

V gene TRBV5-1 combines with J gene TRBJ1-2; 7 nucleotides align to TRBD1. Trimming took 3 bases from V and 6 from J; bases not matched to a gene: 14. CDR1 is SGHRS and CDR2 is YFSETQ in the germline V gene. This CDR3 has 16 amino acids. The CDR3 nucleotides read TGCGCCAGCAGCTACGGAGATAGACAGGGTCTTAATGGCTACACCTTC. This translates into CASSYGDRQGLNGYTF.